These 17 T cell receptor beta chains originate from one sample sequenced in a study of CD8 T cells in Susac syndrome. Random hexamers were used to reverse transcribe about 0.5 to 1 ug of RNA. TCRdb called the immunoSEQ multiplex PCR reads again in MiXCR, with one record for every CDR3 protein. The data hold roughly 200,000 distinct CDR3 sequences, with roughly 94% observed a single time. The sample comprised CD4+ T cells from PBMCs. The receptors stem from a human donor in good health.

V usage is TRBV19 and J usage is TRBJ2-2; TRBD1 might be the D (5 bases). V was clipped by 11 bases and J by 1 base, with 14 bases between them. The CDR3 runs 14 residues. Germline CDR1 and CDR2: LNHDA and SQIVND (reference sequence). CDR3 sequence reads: CASRGSLNTGELFF. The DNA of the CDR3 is TGTGCCTCAAGGGGTTCCCTGAACACCGGGGAGCTGTTTTTT. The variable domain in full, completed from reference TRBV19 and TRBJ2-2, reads DGGITQSPKYLFRKEGQNVTLSCEQNLNHDAMYWYRQDPGQGLRLIYYSQIVNDFQKGDIAEGYSVSREKKESFPLTVTSAQKNPTAFYLCASRGSLNTGELFFGEGSRLTVL.

The CDR3 DNA is TGTGCCAGCAGTCGGACAGGGTCCTACGAGCAGTACTTC. Translated, it gives CASSRTGSYEQYF. The rearrangement links TRBV12-3 or TRBV12-4 to TRBJ2-7, with 8 bases lining up with TRBD1. This CDR3 comprises 13 residues. V gave up 5 bases and J gave up 1 base; unmatched junction bases: 1.

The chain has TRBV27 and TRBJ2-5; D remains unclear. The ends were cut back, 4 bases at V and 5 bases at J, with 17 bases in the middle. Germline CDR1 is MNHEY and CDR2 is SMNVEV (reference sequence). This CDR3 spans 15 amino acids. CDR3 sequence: CASSSTFARLETQYF. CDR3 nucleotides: TGTGCCAGCAGTTCAACCTTTGCTAGACTGGAGACCCAGTACTTC.

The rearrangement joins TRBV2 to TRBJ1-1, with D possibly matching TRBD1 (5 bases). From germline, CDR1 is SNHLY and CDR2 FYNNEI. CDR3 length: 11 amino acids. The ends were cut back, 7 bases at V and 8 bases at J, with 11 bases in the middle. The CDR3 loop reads CASMKGKEAFF. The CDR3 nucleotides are TGTGCCAGCATGAAGGGGAAGGAAGCTTTCTTT. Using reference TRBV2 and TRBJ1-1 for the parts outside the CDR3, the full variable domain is EPEVTQTPSHQVTQMGQEVILRCVPISNHLYFYWYRQILGQKVEFLVSFYNNEISEKSEIFDDQFSVERPDGSNFTLKIRSTKLEDSAMYFCASMKGKEAFFGQGTRLTVV.

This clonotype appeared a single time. The CDR3 region is CSVELGFYGYTF. The CDR3 DNA reads as TGCAGCGTTGAACTCGGTTTCTATGGCTACACCTTC. V is TRBV29-1 and J is TRBJ1-2; D is uncertain. This CDR3 is built from 12 residues. Germline CDR1 and CDR2: SQVTM and ANQGSEA. Trimming removed 2 bases from V and 4 bases from J, with 8 bases in between.

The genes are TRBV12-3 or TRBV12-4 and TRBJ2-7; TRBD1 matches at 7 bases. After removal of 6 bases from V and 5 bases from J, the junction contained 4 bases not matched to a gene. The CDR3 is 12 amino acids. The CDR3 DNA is TGTGCCAGCAGCCAGACAGGGAACGAGCAGTACTTC. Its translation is CASSQTGNEQYF.

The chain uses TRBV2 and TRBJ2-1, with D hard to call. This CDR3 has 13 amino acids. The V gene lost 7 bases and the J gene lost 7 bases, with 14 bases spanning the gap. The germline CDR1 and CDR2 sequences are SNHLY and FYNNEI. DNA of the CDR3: TGTGCCAGCACCGTGAGGACCCGGAATGAGCAGTTCTTC. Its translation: CASTVRTRNEQFF.

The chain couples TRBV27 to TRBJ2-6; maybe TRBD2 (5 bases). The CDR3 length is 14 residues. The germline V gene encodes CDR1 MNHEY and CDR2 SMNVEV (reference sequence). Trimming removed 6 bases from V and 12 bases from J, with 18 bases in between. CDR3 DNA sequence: TGTGCCAGCAGAACCCTCCGGTCCGCGGGCGTCCTGACTTTC. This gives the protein CASRTLRSAGVLTF.

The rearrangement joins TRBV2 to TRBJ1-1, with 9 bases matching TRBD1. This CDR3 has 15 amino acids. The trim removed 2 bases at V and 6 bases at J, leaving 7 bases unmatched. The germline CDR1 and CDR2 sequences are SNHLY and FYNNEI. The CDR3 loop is CASSESVGQGPEAFF. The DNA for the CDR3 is TGTGCCAGCAGTGAATCAGTGGGACAGGGACCTGAAGCTTTCTTT.

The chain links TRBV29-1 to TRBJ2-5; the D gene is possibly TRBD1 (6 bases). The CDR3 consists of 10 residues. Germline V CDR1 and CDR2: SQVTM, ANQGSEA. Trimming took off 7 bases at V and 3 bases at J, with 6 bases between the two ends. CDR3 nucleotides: TGCAGCGGGACAGAAGAGACCCAGTACTTC. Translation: CSGTEETQYF.

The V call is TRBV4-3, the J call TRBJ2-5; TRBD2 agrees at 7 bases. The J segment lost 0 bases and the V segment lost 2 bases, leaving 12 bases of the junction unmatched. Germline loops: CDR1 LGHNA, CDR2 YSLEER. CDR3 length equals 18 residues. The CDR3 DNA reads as TGCGCCAGCAGCCAACACCTGATGGGGCTAGCGGACCAAGAGACCCAGTACTTC. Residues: CASSQHLMGLADQETQYF.

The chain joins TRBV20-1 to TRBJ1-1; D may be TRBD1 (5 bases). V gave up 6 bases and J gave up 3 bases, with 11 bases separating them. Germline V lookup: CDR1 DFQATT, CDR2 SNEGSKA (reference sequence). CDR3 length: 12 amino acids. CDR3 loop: CSAQPQDTEAFF. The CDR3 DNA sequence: TGCAGTGCCCAACCACAGGACACTGAAGCTTTCTTT.

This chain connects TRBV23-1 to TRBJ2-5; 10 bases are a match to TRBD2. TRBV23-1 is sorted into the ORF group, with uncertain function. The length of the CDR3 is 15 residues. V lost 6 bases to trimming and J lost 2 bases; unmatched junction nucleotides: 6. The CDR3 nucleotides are TGCGCCAGCAGGACAAGCGGGAGGGAACAAGAGACCCAGTACTTC. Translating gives CASRTSGREQETQYF.

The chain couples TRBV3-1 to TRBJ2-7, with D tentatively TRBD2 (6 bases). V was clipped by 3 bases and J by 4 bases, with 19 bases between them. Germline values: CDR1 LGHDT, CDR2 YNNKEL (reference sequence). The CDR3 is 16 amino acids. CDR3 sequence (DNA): TGTGCCAGCAGCCACGCGCTCGGAGGGATGGTTTACGAGCAGTACTTC. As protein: CASSHALGGMVYEQYF.

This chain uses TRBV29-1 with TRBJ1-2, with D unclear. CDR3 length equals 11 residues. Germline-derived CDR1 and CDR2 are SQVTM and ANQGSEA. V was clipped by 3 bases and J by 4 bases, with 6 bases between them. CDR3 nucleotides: TGCAGCGTTGATTTGACCTATGGCTACACCTTC. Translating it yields CSVDLTYGYTF. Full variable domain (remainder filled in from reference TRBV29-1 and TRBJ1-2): SAVISQKPSRDICQRGTSLTIQCQVDSQVTMMFWYRQQPGQSLTLIATANQGSEATYESGFVIDKFPISRPNLTFSTLTVSNMSPEDSSIYLCSVDLTYGYTFGSGTRLTVV.

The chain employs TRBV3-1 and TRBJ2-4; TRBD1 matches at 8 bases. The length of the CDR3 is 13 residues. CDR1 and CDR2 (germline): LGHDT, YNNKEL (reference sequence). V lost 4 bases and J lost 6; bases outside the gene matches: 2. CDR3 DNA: TGTGCCAGCAGCCCGACAGGGGTAAACATTCAGTACTTC. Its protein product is CASSPTGVNIQYF.

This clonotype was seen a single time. The CDR3 protein is CASSPPSGGGEQYF. The CDR3 coding sequence is TGTGCCAGCTCACCACCGTCAGGGGGGGGAGAGCAGTACTTC. The chain employs TRBV18 and TRBJ2-7; the D gene could be TRBD1 or TRBD2 (7 bases each). The germline V and J ends were trimmed by 0 bases and 7 bases, with 13 bases remaining between them. The CDR3 sequence is 14 residues long. Looked up from germline, CDR1 is KGHSH and CDR2 is LQKENI.